This T cell receptor beta chain derives from a study of T cell responses to AZD1222 COVID-19 vaccine. Findings of the study overall: The study sampled repertoires only after the peak T cell response.

This clone was detected only once. Its antigen remains unknown. Produced via immunoSEQ multiplex PCR; TCRdb's table is partial and in-frame only. The repertoire holds 190,000 or so clones, with about nine tenths as singletons. This receptor was identified in an adult who received the AZD1222 COVID-19 vaccine. The sample here was peripheral blood, taken 28 days after the second AZD1222 dose.

The CDR3 is CASSPDPSSYNEQFF. The CDR3 nucleotides read TGTGCCAGCTCACCCGACCCGAGCTCCTACAATGAGCAGTTCTTC. The chain joins TRBV18 to TRBJ2-1, with D unresolved. V gave up 3 bases and J gave up 0 bases, with 9 bases separating them. CDR1 and CDR2 (germline): KGHSH, LQKENI. The CDR3 covers 15 residues.